The 28 T cell receptor beta chains reported below all come from one sample, sequenced in a study of T cells in Graves' hyperthyroidism and ophthalmopathy. The CDR3 regions of TCR beta were amplified from RNA transcripts. HTBI primers were the set used in a first-round RT-PCR of the TCR CDR3. TCRdb redid the calling of the multiplex PCR reads with MiXCR, one entry per CDR3 protein. The sample contains around 600,000 distinct CDR3 sequences, nearly 45% of which appear only once. The sequencing input was peripheral blood or thyroid tissue (not recorded which). These receptors all stem from an adult man with Graves' disease, either hyperthyroidism or ophthalmopathy (not recorded which).

The genes are TRBV20-1 and TRBJ2-7, with TRBD1 identical over 9 bases. The V segment lost 5 bases and the J segment 9 bases; nucleotides outside the gene matches: 11. The CDR3 is made up of 13 amino acids. Per germline, CDR1 DFQATT and CDR2 SNEGSKA (reference sequence). The CDR3 is CSAEPGQGGRQYF. CDR3 DNA sequence: TGCAGTGCTGAGCCGGGACAGGGTGGTAGGCAGTACTTC.

About this clonotype: This may arise from a read error, as a much more abundant clone is one base away. The V gene is TRBV2, the J gene TRBJ2-7; D not certain. The CDR3 is 13 residues long. Germline V gene data show CDR1 as SNHLY and CDR2 as FYNNEI. Trimming removed 5 bases at V and 7 bases at J, with 15 bases between. The CDR3 is CASSLMGRVEQYF. The CDR3 coding sequence is TGTGCCAGCAGTTTGATGGGTCGAGTTGAGCAGTACTTC.

In regard to this clonotype: A much larger clone is a single base away; this may be a read error. The chain recombines TRBV2 with TRBJ1-3, with D maybe TRBD1 (5 bases). Trimming removed 5 bases at V and 2 bases at J, with 16 bases between. Per germline, CDR1 SNHLY and CDR2 FYNNEI. This CDR3 comprises 16 residues. This CDR3 reads CASSPGPGPAGNTIYF. The CDR3 DNA reads TGTGCCAGCAGTCCTGGCCCGGGACCCGCTGGAAACACCATATATTTT. Filled out from reference TRBV2 and TRBJ1-3, the complete variable domain reads EPEVTQTPSHQVTQMGQEVILRCVPISNHLYFYWYRQILGQKVEFLVSFYNNEISEKSEIFDDQFSVERPDGSNFTLKIRSTKLEDSAMYFCASSPGPGPAGNTIYFGEGSWLTVV.

V and J are TRBV7-9 and TRBJ1-1; D perhaps matches TRBD1 (5 bases). Germline CDR1 and CDR2: SEHNR and FQNEAQ (reference sequence). V lost 5 bases and J 1 base, leaving 14 bases between the germline ends. The CDR3 covers 15 residues. The CDR3 sequence is CASSPPGLTNTEAFF. The CDR3 DNA reads as TGTGCCAGCAGCCCACCGGGACTGACGAACACTGAAGCTTTCTTT.

The chain employs TRBV19 and TRBJ1-5; 7 bases map to TRBD1. The J segment lost 3 bases and the V segment lost 4 bases, leaving 12 bases of the junction unmatched. CDR1 LNHDA and CDR2 SQIVND come from the germline V gene (reference sequence). This CDR3 region has 17 residues. In nucleotides, the CDR3 is TGTGCCAGTAGTACGGGACAGTCGTATGGCTACAATCAGCCCCAGCATTTT. The encoded protein is CASSTGQSYGYNQPQHF. The whole variable domain, remainder taken from reference TRBV19 and TRBJ1-5, is DGGITQSPKYLFRKEGQNVTLSCEQNLNHDAMYWYRQDPGQGLRLIYYSQIVNDFQKGDIAEGYSVSREKKESFPLTVTSAQKNPTAFYLCASSTGQSYGYNQPQHFGDGTRLSIL.

The CDR3 reads CASSEYLGTEAFF. As DNA, the CDR3 is TGCGCCAGCAGTGAGTACTTGGGAACTGAAGCTTTCTTT. The chain uses TRBV10-1 and TRBJ1-1; the D is unclear. The V and J ends lost 1 base and 5 bases respectively, with 8 bases between them. The CDR3 is made up of 13 amino acids. Germline CDR1 WNHNN, CDR2 SYGVQD (reference sequence).

This clonotype came up a few times. The chain uses TRBV20-1 and TRBJ1-4, with D tentatively TRBD1 (5 bases). Germline values: CDR1 DFQATT, CDR2 SNEGSKA (reference sequence). CDR3 size: 16 residues. Trimming pared 1 base from V and 0 bases from J, leaving 12 bases between. The CDR3: CSARAPTVATNEKLFF. The CDR3 DNA follows: TGCAGTGCTAGAGCCCCGACAGTTGCAACTAATGAAAAACTGTTTTTT.

The chain is built from TRBV9 and TRBJ1-3; D remains unclear. Per the germline V gene, CDR1 is SGDLS and CDR2 is YYNGEE. Between the trimmed V and J ends, which lost 4 bases and 4 bases, there was a span of 9 bases. This CDR3 comprises 13 residues. The CDR3 sequence: CASSPRTGNTIYF. In nucleotides, the CDR3 is TGTGCCAGCAGCCCCCGGACGGGAAACACCATATATTTT.

The gene calls are TRBV7-2 and TRBJ2-3, with 7 bases identical to TRBD1. Germline loops: CDR1 SGHTA, CDR2 FQGNSA. The CDR3 loop spans 14 amino acids. After removal of 5 bases from V and 5 bases from J, the junction contained 7 bases not matched to a gene. CDR3 DNA: TGTGCCAGCAGCCTACAGGGGAATGGAGATACGCAGTATTTT. Amino acids: CASSLQGNGDTQYF.

In regard to this clonotype: Its ends do not fully match the called genes, so a read error is possible. This rearrangement joins TRBV7-9 to TRBJ2-7; tentative D call: TRBD1 (6 bases). This CDR3 has 12 amino acids. Germline V gene data show CDR1 as SEHNR and CDR2 as FQNEAQ (reference sequence). The CDR3 sequence: CAGRGGLYEQYF. DNA of the CDR3: TGTGCCGGCAGGGGCGGTTTATACGAGCAGTACTTC.

Regarding this clonotype: With a much larger clone just one base away, this may be a read error. The rearrangement links TRBV7-6 to TRBJ2-5; no clear D. There are 13 residues in the CDR3. V lost 5 bases and J 5 bases, leaving 12 bases between the germline ends. Germline V gene sequence: CDR1 SGHVS, CDR2 FNYEAQ. The CDR3 region is CASSVLNRETQYF. CDR3 DNA: TGTGCCAGCAGCGTATTGAACCGGGAGACCCAGTACTTC. Based on the CDR3 plus reference TRBV7-6 and TRBJ2-5, the full variable domain is GAGVSQSPRYKVTKRGQDVALRCDPISGHVSLYWYRQALGQGPEFLTYFNYEAQQDKSGLPNDRFSAERPEGSISTLTIQRTEQRDSAMYRCASSVLNRETQYFGPGTRLLVL.

The chain couples TRBV20-1 to TRBJ1-5, with unresolved D. V was clipped by 0 bases and J by 5 bases, with 14 bases between them. The germline gives CDR1 DFQATT, CDR2 SNEGSKA (reference sequence). The CDR3 is 15 amino acids. The CDR3 DNA sequence: TGCAGTGCTAGAGATATTGGCAGGAGTGATCAGCCCCAGCATTTT. Its protein is CSARDIGRSDQPQHF.

In this sample, this clonotype turned up a few times. The chain uses TRBV6-5 and TRBJ1-2, with D unclear. The CDR3 consists of 13 residues. Germline loops: CDR1 MNHEY, CDR2 SVGAGI. Trimming pared 8 bases from V and 2 bases from J, leaving 12 bases between. The CDR3 reads CASSPIGNYGYTF. The CDR3 DNA follows: TGTGCCAGCTCGCCCATCGGGAACTATGGCTACACCTTC.

The J gene is TRBJ2-3, the V gene TRBV5-1, with TRBD2 matching 10 bases. V lost 1 base, J lost 6 bases, and 2 bases stayed unmatched. Germline CDR1 SGHRS, CDR2 YFSETQ. The CDR3 runs 14 residues. The CDR3 region has the DNA TGCGCCAGCAGCTTGACTAGCGGGAAGGATACGCAGTATTTT. Encoded protein: CASSLTSGKDTQYF.

Comments on this clonotype: A single base separates this from a much larger clone, so it may be a read error. J is TRBJ2-5 and V is TRBV20-1, with no clear D. The CDR3 totals 13 residues. Germline V CDR1 and CDR2: DFQATT, SNEGSKA (reference sequence). The V and J ends lost 0 bases and 2 bases respectively, with 7 bases between them. Here the CDR3 reads CSARDDGQETQYF. The CDR3 DNA follows: TGCAGTGCTAGAGATGACGGGCAAGAGACCCAGTACTTC.

This clonotype came up many times. The CDR3 nucleotides read TGTGCCACCAGCAGAGATCGCCCGGGGGAGGCTGCCGTGGTGAAGCTGTTTTTT. Its protein is CATSRDRPGEAAVVKLFF. The rearrangement links TRBV15 to TRBJ2-2; perhaps TRBD2 as D (6 bases). V lost 0 bases, J lost 12 bases, and 26 bases lay in between. Germline CDR1 LNHNV, CDR2 YYDKDF (reference sequence). The CDR3 runs to 18 residues.

This chain links TRBV29-1 with TRBJ2-6, with D unclear. The germline V and J ends were trimmed by 8 bases and 2 bases, with 16 bases remaining between them. CDR3 length equals 15 residues. Per germline, CDR1 SQVTM and CDR2 ANQGSEA. CDR3 sequence (DNA): TGCAGCAAGTCCCGGTGGGGTGCTGGGGCCAACGTCCTGACTTTC. This sequence encodes CSKSRWGAGANVLTF.

This chain uses TRBV9 with TRBJ1-1; D might be TRBD1 (5 bases). The CDR3 runs to 14 residues. Deletions cut 4 bases from V and 4 bases from J, with 14 bases between. In germline, CDR1 is SGDLS, CDR2 YYNGEE. The CDR3 is CASSPSIGATEAFF. Written as DNA, the CDR3 is TGTGCCAGCAGCCCCTCGATCGGGGCCACTGAAGCTTTCTTT.

The CDR3 here is CSQATDRGLGGYTF. Written as DNA, the CDR3 is TGCAGCCAAGCTACCGACAGGGGGCTAGGTGGCTACACCTTC. This chain joins TRBV29-1 and TRBJ1-2; TRBD1 agrees at 10 bases. The CDR3 runs 14 residues. The V and J ends lost 8 bases and 7 bases, in that order; junction bases with no gene match: 13. Germline loops: CDR1 SQVTM, CDR2 ANQGSEA.

This rearrangement joins TRBV6-9 to TRBJ2-7, with TRBD1 identical over 9 bases. This CDR3 comprises 17 residues. Germline assignment: CDR1 MNHGY and CDR2 SVAAGI. The ends lost 2 bases at V and 0 bases at J; junction bases unmatched: 8. The CDR3 bases are TGTGCCAGCAGTTATGCCGTAGGGACAGGGAGCTCCTACGAGCAGTACTTC. Translation: CASSYAVGTGSSYEQYF.

The genes are TRBV6-1 and TRBJ2-7; D remains unclear. V lost 7 bases and J lost 6, with 7 bases in between. Germline CDR1 and CDR2: MNHNS and SASEGT. The CDR3 spans 10 residues. This CDR3 is CASKYGEQYF. CDR3 in DNA: TGTGCCAGCAAGTACGGCGAGCAGTACTTC.

As for this clonotype: A junction boundary mismatches the germline segment, possibly from a read error. The gene calls are TRBV6-6 and TRBJ1-6; TRBD1 might be the D (6 bases). Germline loops: CDR1 MNHNY, CDR2 SVGAGI (reference sequence). The CDR3 runs to 15 residues. CDR3 residues: CAISEGDSYNSPLHF. The CDR3 region has the DNA TGTGCCATCAGTGAGGGGGACTCCTATAATTCACCCCTCCACTTT.

This chain joins TRBV12-3 or TRBV12-4 and TRBJ1-1; TRBD1 might be the D (5 bases). The CDR3 is 14 residues long. With 2 bases removed from V and 3 bases from J, the gap between germline ends came to 10 bases. The CDR3 coding sequence is TGTGCCAGCAGTTTATCTCAGGGACACACTGAAGCTTTCTTT. It specifies CASSLSQGHTEAFF.

In this sample, this clonotype turned up many times. The chain is built from TRBV29-1 and TRBJ1-2; tentatively, D is TRBD1 (6 bases). Germline V lookup: CDR1 SQVTM, CDR2 ANQGSEA. CDR3 size: 11 residues. V lost 4 bases and J 8 bases, leaving 11 bases between the germline ends. CDR3: CSVAGARGYTF. As DNA, the CDR3 is TGCAGCGTTGCAGGGGCGCGCGGCTACACCTTC.

This sequence joins TRBV20-1 and TRBJ2-7; 9 nucleotides line up with TRBD2. The V and J ends lost 3 bases and 2 bases, in that order; junction bases with no gene match: 5. The CDR3 has 14 amino acids. Per germline, CDR1 DFQATT and CDR2 SNEGSKA (reference sequence). The CDR3 here is CSASSSGAAYEQYF. The CDR3 DNA reads TGCAGTGCTAGCTCTAGCGGGGCAGCCTACGAGCAGTACTTC.

This clonotype has just a few counts. This chain joins TRBV10-1 and TRBJ1-4; 10 bases align to TRBD1. The V gene's germline CDR1 is WNHNN and CDR2 SYGVQD (reference sequence). This CDR3 is built from 14 residues. V lost 7 bases and J lost 6; bases outside the gene matches: 5. CDR3 sequence reads: CASTRQGADEKLFF. In DNA, the CDR3 is TGCGCCAGCACCCGACAGGGGGCCGATGAAAAACTGTTTTTT.

The chain couples TRBV11-1 to TRBJ1-2; 7 bases map to TRBD1. V shed 5 bases and J 5 bases; nucleotides not matched to a gene: 20. The CDR3 is 18 amino acids. Per the germline V gene, CDR1 is SGHAT and CDR2 is FQDESV (reference sequence). This CDR3 is CASSSPQPGTVLPYGYTF. DNA for the CDR3: TGTGCCAGCAGCAGTCCCCAGCCCGGGACAGTTTTACCTTATGGCTACACCTTC. Combining the CDR3 with reference TRBV11-1 and TRBJ1-2 gives the whole variable domain EAEVAQSPRYKITEKSQAVAFWCDPISGHATLYWYRQILGQGPELLVQFQDESVVDDSQLPKDRFSAERLKGVDSTLKIQPAELGDSAMYLCASSSPQPGTVLPYGYTFGSGTRLTVV.

This chain connects TRBV7-8 to TRBJ2-2, with D possibly matching TRBD2 (5 bases). This CDR3 is 14 amino acids long. With 2 bases removed from V and 7 bases from J, the gap between germline ends came to 11 bases. Germline V gene data show CDR1 as SGHVS and CDR2 as FQNEAQ. CDR3 loop: CASSLKLAGGELFF. The CDR3 coding sequence is TGTGCCAGCAGCTTAAAGCTAGCCGGCGGGGAGCTGTTTTTT.